The sequence of this TCR beta chain was determined in a study of cytomegalovirus exposure and HLA in healthy donors. A word on this clone: The antigen is not known.

60 Vbeta and 13 Jbeta primers were used in PCR. Sequenced by immunoSEQ multiplex PCR; TCRdb stores in-frame clones only, minus some. The profile shows some 180,000 clones, approximately 79% of them singletons. Study outcomes and limitations: In vitro testing confirmed a few CMV-associated chains as specific for CMV antigens. After further analysis at a later stage, roughly 16,000 TCR beta sequences were associated with HLA alleles at 0.05 false discovery rate.

This CDR3 has 11 amino acids. Per germline, CDR1 SGHAT and CDR2 FQNNGV. Trimming took off 5 bases at V and 12 bases at J, with 13 bases between the two ends. Though probably carrying unrecorded immune exposures, donors were nominally healthy at sampling. Sample: PBMCs. The chain combines TRBV11-2 with TRBJ1-1; D gene uncertain. The receptor comes from a male donor in good health and CMV-seronegative. The CDR3: CASSALALSFF. DNA for the CDR3: TGTGCCAGCAGCGCCCTTGCTCTATCTTTCTTT.